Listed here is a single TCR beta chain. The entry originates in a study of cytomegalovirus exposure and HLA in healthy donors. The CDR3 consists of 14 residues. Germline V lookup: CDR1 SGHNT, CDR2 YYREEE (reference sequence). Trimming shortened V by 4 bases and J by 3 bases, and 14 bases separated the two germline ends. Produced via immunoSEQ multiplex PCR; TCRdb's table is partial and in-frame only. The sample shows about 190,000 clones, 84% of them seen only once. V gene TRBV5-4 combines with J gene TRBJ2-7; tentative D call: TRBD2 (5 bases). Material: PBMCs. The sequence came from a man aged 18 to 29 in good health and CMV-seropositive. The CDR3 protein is CASSPTSVGYEQYF. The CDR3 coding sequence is TGTGCCAGCAGCCCAACTAGTGTGGGCTACGAGCAGTACTTC.